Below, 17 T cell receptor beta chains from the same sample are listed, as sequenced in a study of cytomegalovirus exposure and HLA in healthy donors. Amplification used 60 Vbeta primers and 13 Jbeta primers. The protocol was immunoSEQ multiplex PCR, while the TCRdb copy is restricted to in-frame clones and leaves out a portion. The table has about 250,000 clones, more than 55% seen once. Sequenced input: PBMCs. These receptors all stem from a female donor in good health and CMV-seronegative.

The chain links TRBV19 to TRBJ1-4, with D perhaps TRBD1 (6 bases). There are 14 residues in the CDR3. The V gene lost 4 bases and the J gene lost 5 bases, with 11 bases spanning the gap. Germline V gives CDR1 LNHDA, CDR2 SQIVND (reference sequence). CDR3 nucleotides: TGTGCCAGTAGTACGGCAGGGGCGAATGAAAAACTGTTTTTT. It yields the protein CASSTAGANEKLFF.

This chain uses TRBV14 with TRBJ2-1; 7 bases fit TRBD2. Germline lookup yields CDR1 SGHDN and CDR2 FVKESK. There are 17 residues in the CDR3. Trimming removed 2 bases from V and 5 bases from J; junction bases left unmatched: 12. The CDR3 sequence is CASSQRPDGAGDNEQFF. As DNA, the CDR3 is TGTGCCAGCAGCCAAAGGCCCGACGGGGCGGGAGACAATGAGCAGTTCTTC.

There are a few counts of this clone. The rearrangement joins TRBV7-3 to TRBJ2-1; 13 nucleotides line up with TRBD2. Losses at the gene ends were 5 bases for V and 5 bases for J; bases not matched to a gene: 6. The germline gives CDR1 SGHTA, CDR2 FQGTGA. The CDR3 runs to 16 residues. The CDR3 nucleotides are TGTGCCAGCAGCCCCCAGGGACTAGCGGGAAACAATGAGCAGTTCTTC. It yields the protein CASSPQGLAGNNEQFF.

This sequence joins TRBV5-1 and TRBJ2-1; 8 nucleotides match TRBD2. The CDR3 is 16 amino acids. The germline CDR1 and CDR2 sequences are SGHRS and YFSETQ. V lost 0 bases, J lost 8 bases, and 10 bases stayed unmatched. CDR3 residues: CASSLAGGLEGDEQFF. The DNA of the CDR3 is TGCGCCAGCAGCTTGGCCGGGGGACTAGAGGGCGATGAGCAGTTCTTC.

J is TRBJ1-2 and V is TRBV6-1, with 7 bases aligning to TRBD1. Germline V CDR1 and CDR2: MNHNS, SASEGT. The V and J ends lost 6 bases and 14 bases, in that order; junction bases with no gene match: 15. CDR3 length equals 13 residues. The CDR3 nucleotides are TGTGCCAGCAGACAGGGGACCCCACCCCTTTCGACCTTC. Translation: CASRQGTPPLSTF.

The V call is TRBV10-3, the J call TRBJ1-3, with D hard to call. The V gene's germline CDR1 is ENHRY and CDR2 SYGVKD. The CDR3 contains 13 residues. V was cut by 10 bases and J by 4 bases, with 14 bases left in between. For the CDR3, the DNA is TGTGCCACCGCCCAGGTGGGCGGAAACACCATATATTTT. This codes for CATAQVGGNTIYF.

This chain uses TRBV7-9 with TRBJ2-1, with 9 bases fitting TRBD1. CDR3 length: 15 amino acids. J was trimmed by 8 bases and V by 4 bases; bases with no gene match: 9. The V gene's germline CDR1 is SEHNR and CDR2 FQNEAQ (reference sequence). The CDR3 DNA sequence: TGTGCCAGCAGCTCAGGACAGGGGTTGGGCTATGAGCAGTTCTTC. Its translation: CASSSGQGLGYEQFF.

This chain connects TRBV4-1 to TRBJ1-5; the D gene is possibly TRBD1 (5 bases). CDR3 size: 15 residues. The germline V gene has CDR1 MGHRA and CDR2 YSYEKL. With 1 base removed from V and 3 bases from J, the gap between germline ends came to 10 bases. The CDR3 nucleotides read TGCGCCAGCAGCCAAGCGTGGGGGGACAATCAGCCCCAGCATTTT. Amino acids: CASSQAWGDNQPQHF.

The CDR3: CASSWTPSGRGDEQFF. The CDR3 nucleotides read TGTGCCAGCAGCTGGACCCCTAGCGGGAGGGGGGATGAGCAGTTCTTC. The chain joins TRBV13 to TRBJ2-1; 12 positions match TRBD2. This CDR3 spans 16 amino acids. The germline V gene encodes CDR1 PRHDT and CDR2 FYEKMQ (reference sequence). With V trimmed by 4 bases and J by 8 bases, 9 bases remained unmatched.

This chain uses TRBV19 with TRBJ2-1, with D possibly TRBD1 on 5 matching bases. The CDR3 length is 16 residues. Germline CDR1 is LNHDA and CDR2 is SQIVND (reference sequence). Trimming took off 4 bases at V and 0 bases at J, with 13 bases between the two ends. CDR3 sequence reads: CASSKSQGFSYNEQFF. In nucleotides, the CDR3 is TGTGCCAGTAGTAAATCCCAGGGATTCTCCTACAATGAGCAGTTCTTC.

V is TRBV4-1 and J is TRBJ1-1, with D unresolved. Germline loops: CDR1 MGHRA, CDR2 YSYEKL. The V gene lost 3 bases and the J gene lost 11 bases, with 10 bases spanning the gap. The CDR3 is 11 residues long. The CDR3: CASSQGTGAFF. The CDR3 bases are TGCGCCAGCAGCCAGGGCACGGGGGCTTTCTTT.

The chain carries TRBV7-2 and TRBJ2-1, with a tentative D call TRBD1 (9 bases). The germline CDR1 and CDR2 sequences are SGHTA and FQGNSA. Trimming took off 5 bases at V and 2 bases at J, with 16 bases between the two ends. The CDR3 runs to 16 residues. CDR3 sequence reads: CASSRGGTGPYNEQFF. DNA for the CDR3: TGTGCCAGCAGCCGGGGGGGGACAGGGCCCTACAATGAGCAGTTCTTC. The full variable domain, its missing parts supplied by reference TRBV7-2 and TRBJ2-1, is GAGVSQSPSNKVTEKGKDVELRCDPISGHTALYWYRQSLGQGLEFLIYFQGNSAPDKSGLPSDRFSAERTGGSVSTLTIQRTQQEDSAVYLCASSRGGTGPYNEQFFGPGTRLTVL.

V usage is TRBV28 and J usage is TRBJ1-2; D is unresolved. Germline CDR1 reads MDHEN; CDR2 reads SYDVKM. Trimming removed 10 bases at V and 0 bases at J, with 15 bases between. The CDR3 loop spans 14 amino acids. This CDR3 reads CATLRGITNYGYTF. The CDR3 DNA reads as TGTGCCACCCTACGAGGGATAACTAACTATGGCTACACCTTC.

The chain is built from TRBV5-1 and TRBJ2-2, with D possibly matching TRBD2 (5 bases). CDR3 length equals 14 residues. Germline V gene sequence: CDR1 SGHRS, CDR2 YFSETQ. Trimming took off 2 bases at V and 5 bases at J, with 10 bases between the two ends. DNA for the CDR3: TGCGCCAGCAGCTTCGCGGGTGAGACCGGGGAGCTGTTTTTT. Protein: CASSFAGETGELFF.

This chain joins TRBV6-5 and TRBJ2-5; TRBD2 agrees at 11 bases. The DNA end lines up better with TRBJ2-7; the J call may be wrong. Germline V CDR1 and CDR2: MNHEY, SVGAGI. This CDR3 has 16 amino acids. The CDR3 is CASSSVLAGASYEQYF. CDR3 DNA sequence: TGTGCCAGCAGTTCCGTACTAGCGGGAGCTTCCTACGAGCAGTACTTC.

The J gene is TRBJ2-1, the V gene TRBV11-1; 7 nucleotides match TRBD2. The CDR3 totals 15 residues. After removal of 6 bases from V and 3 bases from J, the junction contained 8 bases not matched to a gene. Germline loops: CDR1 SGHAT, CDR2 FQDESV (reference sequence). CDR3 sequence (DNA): TGTGCCAGCAGGACTAGCAAGGCTGTCTACAATGAGCAGTTCTTC. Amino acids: CASRTSKAVYNEQFF.

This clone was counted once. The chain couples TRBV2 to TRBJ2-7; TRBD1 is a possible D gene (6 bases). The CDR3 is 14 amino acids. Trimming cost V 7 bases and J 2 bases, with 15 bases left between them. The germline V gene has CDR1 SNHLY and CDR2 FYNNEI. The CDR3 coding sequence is TGTGCCAGCATCCAGGGGCATTCCACCTACGAGCAGTACTTC. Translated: CASIQGHSTYEQYF.